What follows are 17 T cell receptor beta chains derived from one specimen sequenced in a study of T cell repertoires in cytomegalovirus infection (dated by TCRdb to the late 2010s). Sequencing was carried out with an Illumina HiSeq 1500. TCRdb reworked the public reads: Q25 trimming with fastp, MiXCR clone assembly, productive beta chains retained. Identical CDR3 proteins give one entry, which carries the most common genes and DNA. Across this sample there are fewer than 300,000 distinct CDR3 sequences, with around 25% seen only once. The leading ten clones occupy around 13% of the sample. The sequenced sample was PBMCs. All receptors derive from a human donor in good health (CMV status not recorded). Some clones in this sample may be carry-over from other donors' samples.

The rearrangement uses TRBV28 and TRBJ1-6, with a possible D match to TRBD1 (5 bases). The germline gives CDR1 MDHEN, CDR2 SYDVKM. Trimming removed 8 bases from V and 7 bases from J, with 12 bases in between. The CDR3 runs to 13 residues. The CDR3 is CASETDLNSPLHF. In DNA form, the CDR3 reads TGTGCCAGCGAGACAGATTTAAATTCACCCCTCCACTTT.

This clonotype was seen a handful of times. V and J are TRBV27 and TRBJ2-2; 7 nucleotides agree with TRBD1. J was trimmed by 14 bases and V by 5 bases; bases with no gene match: 11. Looked up from germline, CDR1 is MNHEY and CDR2 is SMNVEV (reference sequence). The CDR3 is made up of 13 amino acids. The CDR3 DNA reads TGTGCCAGCAGTCCCGAGACAGGGTGGGGACTGTTTTTT. Its translation: CASSPETGWGLFF.

The chain joins TRBV7-3 to TRBJ1-1, with D possibly TRBD1 on 6 matching bases. Looked up from germline, CDR1 is SGHTA and CDR2 is FQGTGA. The length of the CDR3 is 14 residues. Trimming removed 5 bases from V and 3 bases from J, with 13 bases in between. Here the CDR3 reads CASSPTTGHTEAFF. DNA of the CDR3: TGTGCCAGCAGCCCTACTACAGGGCACACTGAAGCTTTCTTT.

This chain uses TRBV9 with TRBJ1-6; D might be TRBD1 (5 bases). CDR1 is SGDLS, CDR2 YYNGEE, per germline. V lost 4 bases and J lost 8, with 16 bases in between. The CDR3 is made up of 15 amino acids. CDR3 amino acids: CASSSGGREDSPLHF. The CDR3 DNA sequence: TGTGCCAGCAGCTCCGGCGGCAGGGAAGATTCACCCCTCCACTTT.

This sequence joins TRBV7-2 and TRBJ2-4; D might be TRBD2 (5 bases). This CDR3 has 15 residues. CDR1 and CDR2 (germline): SGHTA, FQGNSA. Trimming cost V 5 bases and J 7 bases, with 18 bases left between them. Here the CDR3 DNA reads TGTGCCAGCAGCCCCCCCGGAGCGGCCGGGAACATTCAGTACTTC. Translation gives CASSPPGAAGNIQYF.

V and J are TRBV7-2 and TRBJ2-2; D is unclear. This CDR3 is built from 15 residues. CDR1 and CDR2 (germline): SGHTA, FQGNSA. Trimming stripped 4 bases from V and 2 bases from J, with 11 bases between. The CDR3 bases are TGTGCCAGCAGCTCCTCAGCTATCAACACCGGGGAGCTGTTTTTT. This sequence encodes CASSSSAINTGELFF.

This clonotype was counted a few times. This chain uses TRBV19 with TRBJ2-1, with TRBD1 matching over 9 bases. V lost 6 bases, J lost 3 bases, and 3 bases stayed unmatched. Germline CDR1 reads LNHDA; CDR2 reads SQIVND (reference sequence). There are 14 residues in the CDR3. CDR3 amino acids: CASRWGQGYNEQFF. The CDR3 DNA is TGTGCCAGTAGGTGGGGACAGGGCTACAATGAGCAGTTCTTC.

The sample holds a few counts of this clonotype. The chain is built from TRBV28 and TRBJ2-3; 8 nucleotides match TRBD2. Germline V gene data show CDR1 as MDHEN and CDR2 as SYDVKM. The J segment lost 6 bases and the V segment lost 1 base, leaving 6 bases of the junction unmatched. The CDR3 runs 15 residues. The CDR3 loop is CASSLYGGGHDTQYF. The CDR3 region has the DNA TGTGCCAGCAGTTTATACGGCGGGGGGCATGATACGCAGTATTTT. Together with reference TRBV28 and TRBJ2-3, the CDR3 gives the full variable domain: DVKVTQSSRYLVKRTGEKVFLECVQDMDHENMFWYRQDPGLGLRLIYFSYDVKMKEKGDIPEGYSVSREKKERFSLILESASTNQTSMYLCASSLYGGGHDTQYFGPGTRLTVL.

This clonotype was counted many times. The chain recombines TRBV12-3 or TRBV12-4 with TRBJ1-5; D call uncertain. This CDR3 is 15 amino acids long. Trimming removed 3 bases from V and 4 bases from J, with 13 bases in between. The CDR3 region has the DNA TGTGCCAGCAGTTTCACAGTAGGTCCTAATCAGCCCCAGCATTTT. Its protein product is CASSFTVGPNQPQHF.

This clonotype was recorded a few times. This rearrangement joins TRBV7-3 to TRBJ2-2; D gene uncertain. Per the germline V gene, CDR1 is SGHTA and CDR2 is FQGTGA. V was shortened by 6 bases and J by 2 bases, with 10 bases between the two germline ends. The CDR3 is 14 residues long. In nucleotides, the CDR3 is TGTGCCAGCAGTCAAGTGGTTAACACCGGGGAGCTGTTTTTT. Translating it yields CASSQVVNTGELFF.

This clonotype was counted between two and nine times. This sequence joins TRBV25-1 and TRBJ1-2, with 7 bases identical to TRBD1. V lost 5 bases, J lost 8 bases, and 14 bases stayed unmatched. This CDR3 is 15 amino acids long. Germline CDR1 and CDR2: MGHDK and SYGVNS. The CDR3 DNA sequence: TGTGCCAGCAGTATACACAGGGGAGTCCTGGAGGGCTACACCTTC. As protein: CASSIHRGVLEGYTF.

V is TRBV6-2 or TRBV6-3 and J is TRBJ2-7, with D tentatively TRBD1 or TRBD2 (5 bases each). CDR1 MNHEY and CDR2 SVGEGT come from the germline V gene. This CDR3 region has 16 residues. The V and J ends lost 4 bases and 0 bases respectively, with 16 bases between them. The chain's CDR3 is CASSSPRGASSYEQYF. Here the CDR3 DNA reads TGTGCCAGCAGTTCCCCGAGGGGTGCAAGCTCCTACGAGCAGTACTTC.

This clonotype has a count of ten or more. Here the CDR3 reads CASSSPPGLAGVQETQYF. The CDR3 DNA reads TGTGCCAGCAGTTCCCCCCCGGGACTAGCGGGGGTACAAGAGACCCAGTACTTC. This chain connects TRBV28 to TRBJ2-5; 14 positions agree with TRBD2. Losses at the gene ends were 4 bases for V and 2 bases for J; bases not matched to a gene: 9. CDR1 is MDHEN, CDR2 SYDVKM, per germline. This CDR3 spans 18 amino acids.

There are a few counts of this clonotype. The chain combines TRBV11-1 with TRBJ2-3; 8 positions match TRBD1. The CDR3 spans 15 residues. Germline CDR1 SGHAT, CDR2 FQDESV (reference sequence). V was clipped by 4 bases and J by 4 bases; unmatched bases: 7. The CDR3, as DNA: TGTGCCAGCAGCTCGAAAGGCAGGGGGCCAGATACGCAGTATTTT. It specifies CASSSKGRGPDTQYF. Using reference TRBV11-1 and TRBJ2-3 for the parts outside the CDR3, the full variable domain is EAEVAQSPRYKITEKSQAVAFWCDPISGHATLYWYRQILGQGPELLVQFQDESVVDDSQLPKDRFSAERLKGVDSTLKIQPAELGDSAMYLCASSSKGRGPDTQYFGPGTRLTVL.

This clonotype showed up just a few times. This chain links TRBV11-2 with TRBJ2-5; D ambiguous. The CDR3 runs 12 residues. The V gene's germline CDR1 is SGHAT and CDR2 FQNNGV. V was shortened by 4 bases and J by 4 bases, with 7 bases between the two germline ends. CDR3 nucleotide sequence: TGTGCCAGCAGCTCATCTCGAGAGACCCAGTACTTC. This sequence encodes CASSSSRETQYF.

This clonotype has a single count. The chain recombines TRBV28 with TRBJ2-3; tentatively, D is TRBD1 (6 bases). The V and J ends lost 4 bases and 2 bases respectively, with 13 bases between them. From germline, CDR1 is MDHEN and CDR2 SYDVKM. The CDR3 covers 15 residues. Here the CDR3 DNA reads TGTGCCAGCAGTTGGACAGTGTTTTTCACAGATACGCAGTATTTT. Its protein is CASSWTVFFTDTQYF. Together with reference TRBV28 and TRBJ2-3, the CDR3 gives the full variable domain: DVKVTQSSRYLVKRTGEKVFLECVQDMDHENMFWYRQDPGLGLRLIYFSYDVKMKEKGDIPEGYSVSREKKERFSLILESASTNQTSMYLCASSWTVFFTDTQYFGPGTRLTVL.

The CDR3 loop reads CASSQDHNYNEQFF. Written as DNA, the CDR3 is TGTGCCAGCAGCCAAGATCATAACTACAATGAGCAGTTCTTC. The rearrangement joins TRBV14 to TRBJ2-1, with D unresolved. Germline V gives CDR1 SGHDN, CDR2 FVKESK. V lost 0 bases and J 3 bases, leaving 6 bases between the germline ends. The CDR3 extends over 14 amino acids.